These T cell receptor beta chains were read from a single sample in a study of identical twins. TCRdb re-called the 5' RACE reads with MiXCR, one entry per CDR3 protein. The sample consists of around 220,000 distinct CDR3 sequences, about 10% of them appearing once. The sample comprised memory T cells sorted from blood. All receptors derive from a man in his forties or fifties in good health. CDR3s include the opening cysteine and the closing phenylalanine or tryptophan. The order of the fields is clone size, V gene, J gene, D gene, CDR3 protein, CDR3 DNA. The D gene is left open where the match is weak. The size entry is marked missing in some rows and otherwise reads once, few, many or a size class.

>-|TRBV19|TRBJ2-7|-
CASSILPGGQYEQYF
TGTGCCAGTAGTATCTTACCGGGGGGACAATACGAGCAGTACTTC
>few|TRBV7-2|TRBJ2-1|TRBD1
CASSLKRQGKGKIF
TGTGCCAGCAGCCTAAAGAGACAGGGTAAGGGGAAGATCTTC
>many|TRBV5-1|TRBJ2-7|TRBD1
CASSLEGTGHEQYF
TGCGCCAGCAGCTTGGAAGGGACAGGCCACGAGCAGTACTTC
>many|TRBV6-1|TRBJ2-7|-
CASNGLNSYEQYF
TGTGCCAGCAACGGGCTGAATTCCTACGAGCAGTACTTC
>many|TRBV27|TRBJ2-7|-
CASSQTVGTTVGNEQYF
TGTGCCAGCAGCCAAACCGTAGGGACCACCGTTGGGAACGAGCAGTACTTC
>few|TRBV7-6|TRBJ2-7|TRBD2
CASSLAAGGEQYF
TGTGCCAGCAGCTTAGCAGCGGGGGGCGAGCAGTACTTC
>few|TRBV7-9|TRBJ1-2|TRBD1
CASSWGTGGYYGYTF
TGTGCCAGCAGCTGGGGGACAGGGGGCTACTATGGCTACACCTTC
>many|TRBV12-3/TRBV12-4|TRBJ1-2|TRBD1
CASSPDRVNYGYTF
TGTGCCAGCAGCCCGGACAGGGTGAACTATGGCTACACCTTC
>many|TRBV5-1|TRBJ2-5|TRBD2
CASSLDPGLAGETQYF
TGCGCCAGCAGCTTGGATCCGGGACTAGCTGGGGAGACCCAGTACTTC
>few|TRBV6-5|TRBJ1-2|-
CASSYRGKGLVYGYTF
TGTGCCAGCAGTTACCGGGGAAAGGGATTGGTCTATGGCTACACCTTC
>-|TRBV7-9|TRBJ1-1|-
CASSPQMITEAFF
TGTGCCAGCAGCCCCCAGATGATCACTGAAGCTTTCTTT
>-|TRBV28|TRBJ1-3|TRBD1
CASSFRDRSGNTIYF
TGTGCCAGCAGTTTCCGGGACAGGTCTGGAAACACCATATATTTT
>few|TRBV28|TRBJ2-1|TRBD2
CASSIGTSGRNEQFF
TGTGCCAGCAGTATCGGGACTAGCGGGAGAAATGAGCAGTTCTTC
>many|TRBV5-6|TRBJ1-1|-
CASSSLLQVGGLNTEAFF
TGTGCCAGCAGCTCATTACTACAGGTAGGCGGCTTGAACACTGAAGCTTTCTTT
>few|TRBV10-3|TRBJ2-1|TRBD1
CAIRTGTGQGSYNEQFF
TGTGCCATCAGGACGGGGACAGGTCAAGGCTCCTACAATGAGCAGTTCTTC
>many|TRBV4-2|TRBJ2-5|TRBD2
CASSQVLAGVVTQYF
TGTGCCAGCAGCCAAGTTTTAGCGGGAGTCGTGACCCAGTACTTC
>few|TRBV15|TRBJ1-1|TRBD1
CATSRDRPGGAAFF
TGTGCCACCAGCAGAGATCGGCCAGGGGGCGCAGCTTTCTTT
>many|TRBV4-3|TRBJ1-2|-
CASTISHGGLDGYTF
TGCGCCAGCACTATCTCCCATGGGGGCTTGGATGGCTACACCTTC
>few|TRBV4-1|TRBJ1-6|-
CASSQGPADNSPLHF
TGCGCCAGCAGCCAAGGGCCCGCTGATAATTCACCCCTCCACTTT
>-|TRBV27|TRBJ2-7|TRBD2
CASRRLAGLFYEQYF
TGTGCCAGCAGGCGTCTAGCGGGTCTATTCTACGAGCAGTACTTC
>-|TRBV3-1|TRBJ2-7|-
CASTTGLSSYEQYF
TGTGCCAGCACCACGGGGCTTAGCTCCTACGAGCAGTACTTC
>-|TRBV5-1|TRBJ2-5|-
CASSLVMGGQETQYF
TGCGCCAGCAGCTTGGTTATGGGGGGCCAGGAGACCCAGTACTTC
>many|TRBV4-1|TRBJ1-5|TRBD1
CASSRTLRDREYQPQHF
TGCGCCAGCAGCCGGACACTCCGGGACAGGGAATATCAGCCCCAGCATTTT
>-|TRBV7-9|TRBJ1-2|TRBD1
CASSVGQGAEGGYTF
TGTGCCAGCAGCGTCGGACAGGGGGCTGAGGGCGGCTACACCTTC
>many|TRBV28|TRBJ2-2|TRBD2
CASSSVVSSVTSGRAGGGELFF
TGTGCCAGCAGTTCCGTCGTCTCCTCCGTAACTAGCGGGAGGGCCGGTGGCGGGGAGCTGTTTTTT
>-|TRBV7-2|TRBJ1-6|-
CASSLTGKSSPLHF
TGTGCCAGCAGCTTAACAGGGAAAAGTTCACCCCTCCACTTT
>few|TRBV20-1|TRBJ2-3|-
CSVPWVLETDTQYF
TGCAGTGTCCCCTGGGTTTTGGAGACAGATACGCAGTATTTT
>many|TRBV3-1|TRBJ1-1|-
CASSPSETGAAFF
TGTGCCAGCAGCCCGTCGGAAACCGGGGCGGCTTTCTTT
>-|TRBV11-2|TRBJ2-2|TRBD2
CASSATSGRAGELFF
TGTGCCAGCAGCGCGACTAGCGGGCGGGCCGGGGAGCTGTTTTTT
>many|TRBV4-3|TRBJ2-2|-
CASSLSRGSGTGELFF
TGCGCCAGCAGCCTTTCGAGGGGGTCGGGTACCGGGGAGCTGTTTTTT
>-|TRBV2|TRBJ2-2|-
CASRALERELFF
TGTGCCAGCAGAGCTCTAGAGCGGGAGCTGTTTTTT
>-|TRBV6-5|TRBJ2-1|TRBD2
CASSSGLAGGPEFF
TGTGCCAGCAGTTCCGGACTAGCGGGGGGCCCCGAGTTCTTC
>many|TRBV5-1|TRBJ2-6|-
CASSLAQGAGANVLTF
TGCGCCAGCAGCTTGGCCCAAGGGGCTGGGGCCAACGTCCTGACTTTC
>-|TRBV10-1|TRBJ2-1|-
CASSESRTATNEQFF
TGCGCCAGCAGTGAATCCCGGACAGCTACCAATGAGCAGTTCTTC
>few|TRBV7-9|TRBJ1-3|-
CASSLAGDFGSGNTIYF
TGTGCCAGCAGCTTAGCGGGGGACTTTGGCTCTGGAAACACCATATATTTT
>-|TRBV10-1|TRBJ1-4|-
CASSAGKNEKLFF
TGCGCCAGCAGTGCGGGGAAGAATGAAAAACTGTTTTTT
>many|TRBV12-3/TRBV12-4|TRBJ2-2|-
CASRLETGELFF
TGTGCCAGCAGACTAGAGACCGGGGAGCTGTTTTTT
>few|TRBV6-1|TRBJ2-3|TRBD1
CASSPGQGPSDTQYF
TGTGCCAGCAGTCCGGGACAGGGGCCGTCAGATACGCAGTATTTT
>many|TRBV4-1|TRBJ2-5|-
CASSQEGGLETQYF
TGCGCCAGCAGCCAAGAGGGGGGGCTGGAGACCCAGTACTTC
>many|TRBV15|TRBJ1-1|-
CATSLDTEAFF
TGTGCCACCTCCCTGGACACTGAAGCTTTCTTT
>many|TRBV12-3/TRBV12-4|TRBJ1-5|-
CASSQGQTENQPQHF
TGTGCCAGCAGCCAGGGTCAAACAGAAAATCAGCCCCAGCATTTT
>-|TRBV7-8|TRBJ2-7|-
CASSTRDNSYEQYF
TGTGCCAGCAGCACCCGGGACAACTCCTACGAGCAGTACTTC
>many|TRBV28|TRBJ1-5|TRBD1
CASSLGTGGYQPQHF
TGTGCCAGCAGTCTAGGGACAGGGGGGTATCAGCCCCAGCATTTT
>few|TRBV4-3|TRBJ1-1|-
CASSQRVGGNTEAFF
TGCGCCAGCAGCCAAAGGGTTGGAGGAAACACTGAAGCTTTCTTT
>-|TRBV20-1|TRBJ2-1|TRBD2
CSAATSGGYNEQFF
TGCAGTGCCGCGACTAGCGGAGGCTACAATGAGCAGTTCTTC
>-|TRBV7-2|TRBJ2-3|-
CASSSRVSDTQYF
TGTGCCAGCAGCTCCCGCGTTTCAGATACGCAGTATTTT
>many|TRBV7-8|TRBJ2-7|TRBD2
CASSGTFTSGIYEQYF
TGTGCCAGCAGCGGGACGTTTACTAGCGGGATATACGAGCAGTACTTC
>-|TRBV7-9|TRBJ2-7|-
CASSHTYEQYF
TGTGCCAGCAGCCATACCTACGAGCAGTACTTC
>-|TRBV20-1|TRBJ2-2|-
CSANRENTGELFF
TGCAGTGCTAACCGGGAGAACACCGGGGAGCTGTTTTTT
>once|TRBV20-1|TRBJ2-7|-
CSARDLAGTSNFPYEQYF
TGCAGTGCTAGAGATCTGGCAGGTACTAGTAACTTTCCCTACGAGCAGTACTTC
>many|TRBV20-1|TRBJ2-3|TRBD2
CSARALTGGTSGSRDTQYF
TGCAGTGCTAGAGCCTTAACTGGTGGGACTAGCGGGAGTAGAGATACGCAGTATTTT
>-|TRBV7-2|TRBJ2-7|TRBD2
CASSLNLLAGGREQYF
TGTGCCAGCAGCTTAAACCTACTAGCGGGAGGGCGCGAGCAGTACTTC
>few|TRBV11-2|TRBJ2-1|-
CASSRRRGGPGAYNEQFF
TGTGCCAGCAGCCGTCGTAGGGGGGGGCCCGGTGCCTACAATGAGCAGTTCTTC
>-|TRBV7-3|TRBJ2-7|TRBD1
CASSQHRGYEQYF
TGTGCCAGCAGCCAACACAGGGGCTACGAGCAGTACTTC
>few|TRBV27|TRBJ1-4|-
CASRPPGDREKLFF
TGTGCCAGCAGACCGCCAGGAGACCGGGAAAAACTGTTTTTT
>few|TRBV3-1|TRBJ2-1|TRBD2
CASSQDALAGRGKGQFF
TGTGCCAGCAGCCAAGATGCCCTAGCGGGTCGGGGTAAGGGGCAGTTCTTC